This T cell receptor (beta chain) was captured in a study of T cells in Graves' hyperthyroidism and ophthalmopathy. In germline, CDR1 is ENHRY, CDR2 SYGVKD. V lost 4 bases and J 7 bases, leaving 14 bases between the germline ends. The CDR3 runs 15 residues. PBMCs were derived from roughly 10 ml fresh peripheral blood. Regions amplified from RNA transcripts were the TCR beta CDR3 regions. The HTBI primer set was used in a first-round RT-PCR of the TCR CDR3. A single record per CDR3 protein comes from TCRdb applying MiXCR to the multiplex PCR reads. The repertoire holds under 400,000 distinct CDR3 sequences, with around a sixth as singletons.

Sequencing was done on a sample of blood. The clonotype comes from a woman aged 45-59 years with Graves' hyperthyroidism. The rearrangement joins TRBV10-3 to TRBJ1-6; possibly TRBD1 for D (6 bases). In nucleotides, the CDR3 is TGTGCCATCAGTGCCCAGACAGGTTCCAATTCACCCCTCCACTTT. Protein sequence: CAISAQTGSNSPLHF.